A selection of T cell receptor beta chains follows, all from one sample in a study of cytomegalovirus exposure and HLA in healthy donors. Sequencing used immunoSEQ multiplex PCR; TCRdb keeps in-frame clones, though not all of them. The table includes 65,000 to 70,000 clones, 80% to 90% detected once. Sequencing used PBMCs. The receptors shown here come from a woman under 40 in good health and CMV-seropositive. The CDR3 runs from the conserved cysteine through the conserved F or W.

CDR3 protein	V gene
CASSRGQSTDTQYF	TRBV5-1
CASSPRRGYEQYF	TRBV7-2
CASSPPGLVGSYEQYF	TRBV18
CAGEGWTDTQYF	TRBV30
CASSLTGSQETQYF	TRBV7-9
CASSYGREVGTGELFF	TRBV6-6
CASSPPGLAVPYEQYF	TRBV7-9
CASSGGGTGYEQYF	TRBV9
CASSSPLGEDGTEAFF	TRBV13
CASSVVGTHYGYTF	TRBV28
CASGRLAGDRETQYF	TRBV6-1
CASRSNGGTNYGYTF	TRBV11-2
CASSPGLAGYEQYF	TRBV19
CASSSSGSSYNEQFF	TRBV19
CASKREEGTDTQYF	TRBV27
CASSFYTDTQYF	TRBV7-2
CASSVDLSGFNEQFF	TRBV25-1
CASSSRGGQGIANYGYTF	TRBV19
CASGQGLAGPQETQYF	TRBV6-6
CASSSSGNLYYEQYF	TRBV6-5
CASSLAGKETQYF	TRBV5-1
CASSEPRGTQYF	TRBV10-1
CASSIGQGNQPQHF	TRBV2
CASSPFAVGTEAFF	TRBV27
CASYLAGGHETQYF	TRBV5-1
CASSPGTGRTQYF	TRBV7-3
CASSWKLGTYEQYF	TRBV7-2
CASSEGQARTEAFF	TRBV6-1
CASSPRRTGGLQPQHF	TRBV7-8
CASSSLPGSTDTQYF	TRBV5-1
CSVPADSPRTGELFF	TRBV29-1
CASTLTGASTQYF	TRBV27
CASRPGDRGNTEAFF	TRBV27
CASRDGLANYNEQFF	TRBV5-4
CASSLEVSGSSHEQYF	TRBV7-6
CASSLPSGSYNEQFF	TRBV5-1
CASSRPGQGAREQYF	TRBV5-1
CASSYSIQGRAFF	TRBV6-6
CASSFGGTQYF	TRBV19
CASSSDAGNRANQPQHF	TRBV27
CSVDRAGGQSGYTF	TRBV29-1
CASSLVGQGMTEAFF	TRBV5-5